The sequence of this T cell receptor (beta chain) was determined in a study of T cell repertoires in cytomegalovirus infection. Looking at the study overall: It was recently identified HLA-C-restricted and well-studied HLA-B-restricted CMV epitopes that the study used.

About this clonotype: Its specificity is not known. The junction and the germline gene differ at one end; a read error may be behind it.

The germline CDR1 and CDR2 sequences are SGHVS and FNYEAQ. The CDR3 runs 15 residues. TCRdb independently ran MiXCR on the reads; one entry per CDR3 protein. In the table there are 380,000 or so distinct CDR3 sequences, roughly a third of which are singletons. The TCR was taken from a human donor in good health (CMV status not recorded). Some clones in this sample may be carry-over from other donors' samples. The chain employs TRBV7-6 and TRBJ2-5, with D perhaps assigned TRBD1 or TRBD2 (5 bases each). This specimen was cultured PBMCs, taken from culture after CMV antigen stimulation. As DNA, the CDR3 is TGTGCTAGCAGCTTAGGGGTAGCGATTCAAGAGACCCAGTACTTC. Protein: CASSLGVAIQETQYF.